This T cell receptor (beta chain) was obtained from a study of cytomegalovirus exposure and HLA in healthy donors (dated 2017 in TCRdb). With regard to the full study: An earlier analysis of roughly 610 of the donors reported approximately 300 Gb of sequence data and approximately 120 million unique TCR beta sequences obtained from around 190 million T cells. An early release covering just under 650 HLA-typed donors comprised 300 to 350 gigabases of sequencing data and 85 million or so unique TCR sequences. Among the roughly 400 genotyped donors, under 90% belonged to the genetic ancestry cluster associated with self-reported Caucasian donors. The study aimed to test whether cataloging public T cell receptors could reveal signatures of past pathogen exposure. The study profiled the T cell repertoires of more than 500 subjects by immunosequencing and related them to cytomegalovirus serostatus. In addition to the first cohort of roughly 670 subjects, a separate validation cohort of 100 to 150 different subjects was used. To predict cytomegalovirus infection status, the study brought together high-throughput TCR immunosequencing, statistical association of individual TCRs with disease status, and machine learning. In a later analysis, previously published TCR beta repertoires from several hundred donors were re-analyzed and high-resolution HLA genotyping was added so that TCR occurrence patterns could be studied. Rather than using new phenotypic data, the later analysis identified candidate immune exposures from TCR beta sequences and from how often those sequences occurred across donors. To decide whether each TCR beta V gene segment behaved as functional or pseudogenic, an earlier analysis of some 600 of the donors relied on high-throughput TCR beta sequencing. Donor age, sex, ethnicity and CMV serostatus were compiled alongside the repertoire data. Genome-wide SNP genotypes for about 55% of the roughly 670 donors were used in a later genetic analysis, which treated that subset as a discovery cohort. Every discovery cohort repertoire had been produced on one sequencing platform. HLA typing included class I and class II loci at four-digit resolution. Typing coverage differed by locus: A, B, C, DRB1 and DQB1 were typed in about 620-630 donors, DQA1 in roughly 510, DPA1 in nearly 610, and DPB1 in 400 to 480. Roughly 5 DR-DQ haplotypes were handled as single units for association and clustering, since linkage in the cohort was strong. Among under 450 genotyped donors of the cohort, an average of roughly 240,000 unique TCR beta nucleotide sequences were sequenced per donor, roughly 18% of them non-productive. Paper-wide results and their limitations: The authors suggested that the approach could potentially be extended to other disease states and immunological phenotypes. According to a later analysis, TCR association rates differed among HLA loci, with DRB1 alleles showing the most associated TCRs and HLA-C alleles showing the fewest. A further reported finding was that TCR beta sequences accurately predicted the HLA-A and HLA-B alleles for most subjects in the first cohort. Cytomegalovirus status was reported to be diagnosed by the classifier with high specificity and sensitivity in both the original and validation cohorts. Some IMGT-functional V segments, including TRBV6-2 and TRBV6-3, could not be distinguished by the 87-base-pair reads and were therefore excluded. Roughly uniform sequencing depth across donors was assumed in presence/absence analyses, although this assumption may not hold. A later genetic analysis associated a missense DCLRE1C variant with V-gene and J-gene trimming of TCR beta chains, and an independent cohort replicated the association. Correlated functional status among segregating V segments might be attributable to linkage disequilibrium, but an unknown experimental factor could not be ruled out. At a false discovery rate of 0.05, a later analysis linked about 16,000 TCR beta sequences to specific HLA alleles. HLA typing was unavailable for some donors at each locus, so association tests used only the typed subset. Compared with equally common non-associated chains, HLA-associated TCR beta chains in a later analysis were more clonally expanded and had lower generation probabilities. Across donors, most TCR sequences were observed very rarely, whereas some public TCRs were present in many individuals. Immune exposure information for the cohort was limited to CMV serostatus. According to a later genetic analysis, donors in an Asian-associated ancestry cluster had fewer N-insertions in productive TCRs than the roughly 700-donor mean. In this cohort, only TCR beta chains were sequenced, and detectable features were limited by the absence of alpha or paired-chain data. In an earlier analysis of about 540 of the donors, most TCR beta V segments were observed in productive rearrangements about 87% or about 30% of the time, broadly matching IMGT annotations. In the study, 150 to 200 TCR beta chains were listed as associated with cytomegalovirus. A later analysis reported that several top co-occurrence clusters appeared linked to parvovirus B19, influenza, CMV and Epstein-Barr virus. The earlier analysis of about 600 of the donors excluded approximately 15 rarely observed V segments, including chromosome 9 orphons, because counts were too low. Assigning TCR associations to individual alleles was difficult when HLA alleles, especially DR and DQ, strongly co-occurred. A cluster of highly shared sequence variants was judged likely to be a technical artifact of the sequencing pipeline. Most CMV-associated TCR beta chains appeared to be HLA-restricted in a later analysis, and the HLA associations seemed to be driven largely by CMV exposure. A few of the identified cytomegalovirus-associated TCR beta chains were confirmed in vitro to be specific for cytomegalovirus antigens.

The cohort comprised some 730 healthy bone marrow donors. At the time of sampling, all cohort members were nominally healthy, though unrecorded immune exposures were likely present. The donor was CMV seropositive and belonged to the group of some 290 seropositive cohort members. A peripheral blood sample was collected from each donor, and TCR beta sequencing was performed on peripheral blood mononuclear cells. Genomic DNA was extracted from the blood cell samples with the Qiagen DNeasy Blood Extraction Kit. For this clone: Its antigen remains undetermined. There are no base qualities to consult, and no much larger clone falls within one base.

From the cysteine through the phenylalanine, the CDR3 covers 17 amino acids. The read is trimmed to its CDR3 DNA, 51 bases read in frame from base 1. Trimming removed 2 bases from V and 6 bases from J; the gene matches leave 11 bases unexplained. The germline V gene (reference sequence) gives CDR1 as WNHNN and CDR2 as SYGVQD. The library was built by means of the immunoSEQ multiplex PCR assay. For the multiplex PCR, a mixture combining 60 forward primers for TCR Vbeta segments and 13 reverse primers for TCR Jbeta segments was used. Amplification of the CDR3 region of rearranged TCR beta genes was performed with a multiplex PCR assay on genomic DNA. The Illumina HiSeq System was used to sequence the amplified TCR beta libraries as 87-base-pair reads. Per the original workflow: A later analysis counted about 82 million unique TCR beta chains across the 650 to 700 repertoires, and some 11 million of these chains were shared by at least two donors. A nearest-neighbor algorithm error-corrected the raw reads and collapsed the reads into unique sequences, merging closely related sequences to remove PCR and sequencing errors. To assign V, D and J gene segments, CDR3 sequences were aligned to IMGT reference sequences. For a sequence to be retained, a match of at least six nucleotides was required to both a V gene segment and a J gene segment. A rearrangement was called productive if the CDR3 had no stop codons and remained in frame with V and J, and every other rearrangement was called non-productive. Following IMGT convention, CDR3 was defined as the stretch from the second conserved V-encoded cysteine up to the conserved J-encoded phenylalanine. Sequences without an unambiguous match to a single V gene segment were excluded from the earlier analysis of over 500 of the donors. An earlier analysis of just under 600 of the donors called V segments functional above 56.7% productive rearrangements and segregating when the between-donor standard deviation exceeded 5%. A statistical classification framework was built to diagnose cytomegalovirus status from the catalog of TCR beta chain sequences. V and J gene assignment, in a later analysis, came from comparing TCR nucleotide sequences with IMGT/GENE-DB human TR gene sequences. A later analysis assigned CDR3 sequences and most-parsimonious VDJ recombination scenarios with the TCRdist pipeline. In a later analysis, each TCR beta chain was defined by its CDR3 amino acid sequence together with its V-gene family, and reads without a unique V-gene family were excluded. In a later analysis, 550 to 650 highly shared, low-generation-probability nucleotide sequences were removed to address suspected cross-contamination and a sequencing artifact. In a later analysis, a clonal expansion index for each public chain was calculated from normalized within-repertoire ranks of inferred template counts. A later analysis computed generation probabilities with a VDJ recombination model fitted to out-of-frame rearrangements, and checked the results against IGoR. A later analysis scored TCR-TCR, TCR-HLA and TCR-CMV co-occurrence with hypergeometric tests, applying a repertoire-size bias correction to TCR pairs. In a later analysis, false discovery rates were estimated by permuting HLA or CMV assignments 20 times. A later analysis grouped co-occurring TCRs with DBSCAN, adding TCRdist sequence similarity when clustering within HLA-allele-positive subsets. Repertoires with fewer than 30,000 or more than 120,000 public chains, plus five repertoires with anomalous nucleotide sharing, were excluded from co-occurrence clustering. The immuneACCESS repertoire file appears here via TCRdb, limited to in-frame rearrangements. These files lack a portion of the clones; in checked studies, under half of the deficit traces to unresolved V genes, and the cause of the others is not known. From that table come the V and J calls and clone size; the DNA was used to work out D and trimming. The sample data list tens of thousands of clones, and around 75% of these were observed just once. The top ten constitute nearly 7.5% of the sample.

The chain couples TRBV10-1 to TRBJ2-3, with 10 bases in between that match TRBD1. The clonotype was recovered from a woman aged 30 to 39 in good health and CMV-seropositive. Sequencing was carried out using PBMCs. Here is the DNA: TGCGCCAGCAGTGAGAGAGAATATAAGGACAGGGGGGATACGCAGTATTTT. Translated, this is CASSEREYKDRGDTQYF.